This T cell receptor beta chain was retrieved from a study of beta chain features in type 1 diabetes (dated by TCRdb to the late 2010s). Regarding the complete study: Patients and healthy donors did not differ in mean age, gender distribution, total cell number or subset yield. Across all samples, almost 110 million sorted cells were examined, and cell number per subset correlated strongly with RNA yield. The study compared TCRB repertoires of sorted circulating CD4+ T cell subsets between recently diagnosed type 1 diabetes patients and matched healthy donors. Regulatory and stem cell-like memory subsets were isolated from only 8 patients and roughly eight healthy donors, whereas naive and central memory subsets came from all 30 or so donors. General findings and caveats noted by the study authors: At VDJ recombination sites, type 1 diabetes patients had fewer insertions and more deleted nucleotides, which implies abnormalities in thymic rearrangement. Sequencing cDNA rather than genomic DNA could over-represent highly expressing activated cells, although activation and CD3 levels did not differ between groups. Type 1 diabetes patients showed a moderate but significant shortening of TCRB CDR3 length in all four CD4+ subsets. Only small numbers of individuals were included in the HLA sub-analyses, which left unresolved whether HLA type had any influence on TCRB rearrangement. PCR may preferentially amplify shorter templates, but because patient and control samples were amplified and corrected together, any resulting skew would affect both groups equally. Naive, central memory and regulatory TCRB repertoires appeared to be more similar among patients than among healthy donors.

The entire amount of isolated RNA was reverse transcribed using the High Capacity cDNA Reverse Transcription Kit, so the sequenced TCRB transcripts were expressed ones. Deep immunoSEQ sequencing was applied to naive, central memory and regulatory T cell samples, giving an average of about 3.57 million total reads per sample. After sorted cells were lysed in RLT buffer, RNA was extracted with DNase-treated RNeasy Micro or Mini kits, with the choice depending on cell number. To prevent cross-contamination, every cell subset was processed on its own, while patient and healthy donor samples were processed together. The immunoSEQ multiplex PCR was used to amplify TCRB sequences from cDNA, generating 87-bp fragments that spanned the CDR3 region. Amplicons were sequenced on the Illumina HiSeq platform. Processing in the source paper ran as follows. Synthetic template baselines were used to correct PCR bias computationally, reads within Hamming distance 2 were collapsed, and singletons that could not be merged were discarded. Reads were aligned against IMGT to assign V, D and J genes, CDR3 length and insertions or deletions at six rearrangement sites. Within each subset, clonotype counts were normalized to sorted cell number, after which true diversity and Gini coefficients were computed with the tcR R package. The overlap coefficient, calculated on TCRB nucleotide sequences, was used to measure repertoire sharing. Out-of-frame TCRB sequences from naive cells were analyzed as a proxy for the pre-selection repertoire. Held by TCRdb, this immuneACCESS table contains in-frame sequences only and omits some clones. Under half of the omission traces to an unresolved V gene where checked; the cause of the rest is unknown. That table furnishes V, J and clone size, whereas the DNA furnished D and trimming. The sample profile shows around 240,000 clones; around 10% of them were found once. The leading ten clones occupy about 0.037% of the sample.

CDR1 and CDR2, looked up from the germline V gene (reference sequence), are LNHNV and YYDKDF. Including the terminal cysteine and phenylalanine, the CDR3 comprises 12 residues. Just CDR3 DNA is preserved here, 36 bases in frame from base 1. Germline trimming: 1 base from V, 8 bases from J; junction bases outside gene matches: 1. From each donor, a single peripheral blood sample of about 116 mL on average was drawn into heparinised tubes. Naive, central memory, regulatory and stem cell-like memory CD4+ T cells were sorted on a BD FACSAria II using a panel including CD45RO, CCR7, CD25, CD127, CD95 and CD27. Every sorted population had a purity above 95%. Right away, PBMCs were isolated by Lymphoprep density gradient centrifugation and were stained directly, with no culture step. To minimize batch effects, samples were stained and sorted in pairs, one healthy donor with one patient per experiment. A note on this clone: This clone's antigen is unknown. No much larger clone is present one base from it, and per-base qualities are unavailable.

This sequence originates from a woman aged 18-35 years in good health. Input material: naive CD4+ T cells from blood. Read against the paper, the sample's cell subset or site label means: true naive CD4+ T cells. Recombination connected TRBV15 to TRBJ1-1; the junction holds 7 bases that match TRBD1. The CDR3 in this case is CATSRAQGEAFF. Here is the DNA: TGTGCCACCAGCAGAGCACAGGGGGAAGCTTTCTTT.